Here is one TCR beta chain with its context. These data originate in a study of control samples from healthy donors and cancer patients. Method: immunoSEQ multiplex PCR; TCRdb's copy keeps in-frame clones and lacks some. This table has about 130,000 clones, around nine tenths appearing once. Per germline, CDR1 MDHEN and CDR2 SYDVKM. V was pared by 1 base and J by 0 bases, with 12 bases between. The CDR3 extends over 16 amino acids. V usage is TRBV28 and J usage is TRBJ1-2, with D unresolved. The clonotype was recovered from a middle-aged man in good health. The sequencing sample was made of blood. The CDR3 sequence: CASSLLGGKTNYGYTF. Written as DNA, the CDR3 is TGTGCCAGCAGTTTATTAGGAGGGAAAACTAACTATGGCTACACCTTC.